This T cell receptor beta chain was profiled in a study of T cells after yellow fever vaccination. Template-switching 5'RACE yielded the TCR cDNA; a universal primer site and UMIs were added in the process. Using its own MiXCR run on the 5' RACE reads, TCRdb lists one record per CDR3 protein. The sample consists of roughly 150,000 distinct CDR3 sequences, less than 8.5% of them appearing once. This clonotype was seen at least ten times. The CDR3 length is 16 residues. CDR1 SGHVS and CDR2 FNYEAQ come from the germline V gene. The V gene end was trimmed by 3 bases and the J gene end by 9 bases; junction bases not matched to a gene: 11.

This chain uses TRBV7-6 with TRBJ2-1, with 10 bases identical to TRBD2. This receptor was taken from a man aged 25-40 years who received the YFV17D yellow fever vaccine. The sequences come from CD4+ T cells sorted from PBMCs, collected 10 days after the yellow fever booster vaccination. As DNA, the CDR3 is TGTGCCAGCAGCTTTCGCGGAGCGGGAGGGCCTGGTGAGCAGTTCTTC. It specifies CASSFRGAGGPGEQFF.